This TCR beta chain originates from a study of CD8+ T cells in alopecia areata. Whole-study results and caveats: Lesional scalp exceeded normal scalp in clonality, especially in alopecia totalis/universalis. The study found TCR sharing across patients less clear than in mice, possibly for HLA reasons. Scalp specimens additionally yield sequences from normal skin's resident alphabeta T cells.

Details on this clone: Its antigen is not known.

Investigators isolated RNA and reverse transcribed it into cDNA to act as the sequencing template. Only in-frame clones appear in the TCRdb table, and some are missing; sequencing was by immunoSEQ multiplex PCR. This table holds roughly 180,000 clones, roughly 65% found once. Trimming pared 2 bases from V and 2 bases from J, leaving 11 bases between. The CDR3 contains 14 residues. Germline CDR1 reads SGHNT; CDR2 reads YYREEE (reference sequence). Collected material from alopecia areata patients comprised lesional scalp punch biopsies and peripheral blood. V is TRBV5-4 and J is TRBJ2-7, with a weak D call TRBD2 (6 bases). The sample consisted of CD4+ T cells sorted from blood, taken at week 0. The receptor's source is a human donor with alopecia areata. The CDR3 DNA follows: TGTGCCAGCAGCTTTACGGGGGACCCCTACGAGCAGTACTTC. It encodes CASSFTGDPYEQYF.